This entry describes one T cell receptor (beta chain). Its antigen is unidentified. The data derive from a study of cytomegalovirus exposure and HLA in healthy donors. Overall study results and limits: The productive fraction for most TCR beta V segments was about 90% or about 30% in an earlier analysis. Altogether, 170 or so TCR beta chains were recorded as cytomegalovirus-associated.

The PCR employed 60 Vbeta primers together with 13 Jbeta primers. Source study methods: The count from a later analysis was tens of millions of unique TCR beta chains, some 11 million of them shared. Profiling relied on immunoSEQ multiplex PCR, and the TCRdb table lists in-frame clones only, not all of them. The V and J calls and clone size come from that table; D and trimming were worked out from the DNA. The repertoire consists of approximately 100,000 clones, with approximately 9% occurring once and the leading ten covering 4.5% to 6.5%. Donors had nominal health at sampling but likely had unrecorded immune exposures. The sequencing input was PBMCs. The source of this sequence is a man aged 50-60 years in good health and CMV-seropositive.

The chain's CDR3 is CASSLEVQRNYGYTF. Written as DNA, the CDR3 is TGTGCCAGCAGCTTAGAGGTTCAGCGAAACTATGGCTACACCTTC. This sequence joins TRBV7-2 and TRBJ1-2; unclear D gene. Germline loops: CDR1 SGHTA, CDR2 FQGNSA. V lost 1 base and J 2 bases, leaving 11 bases between the germline ends. CDR3 length equals 15 residues.